Listed below are T cell receptor beta chains from one sample, sequenced in a study of human T cells and chemical hapten exposure. TCRdb used MiXCR to reprocess the RACE reads, holding one entry per CDR3 protein. Of 85,000 to 90,000 distinct CDR3 sequences in the sample, 9.6% were seen once. This specimen consisted of whole blood, obtained in connection with sensitization to the hapten diphenylcyclopropenone (DPC). Receptors originate from a woman between 35 and 50 years old with alopecia areata. Some clones in this sample may be carry-over from other donors' samples. The CDR3 runs from the conserved cysteine through the conserved F or W. The D gene is left open where the match is weak. Size is omitted from some rows. Given values are once, few, many or a class for expanded clones.

clone size	V gene	D gene	J gene	CDR3 DNA	CDR3 protein
few	TRBV20-1	.	TRBJ1-5	TGCAGTGCTGGAGGACAGTCGAGCCTATCGCCCCAGCATTTT	CSAGGQSSLSPQHF
.	TRBV6-5	TRBD2	TRBJ2-3	TGTGCCAGCAGTCGAGCGGGGGGGCCAGGCACAGATACGCAGTATTTT	CASSRAGGPGTDTQYF
.	TRBV4-1	TRBD1	TRBJ1-5	TGCGCCAGCAGCCAAGAAGGCCAGGGGGGACAGCCCCAGCATTTT	CASSQEGQGGQPQHF
.	TRBV28	.	TRBJ2-6	TGTGCCAGCAGTTCCGGGACTGGGGCCAACGTCCTGACTTTC	CASSSGTGANVLTF
.	TRBV5-1	.	TRBJ2-3	TGCGCCAGCAGCTTGGCCGGCTACTACACAGATACGCAGTATTTT	CASSLAGYYTDTQYF
many	TRBV7-9	.	TRBJ1-1	TGTGCCAGCAGAAGGGCCCCGGGGGACACGGACACTGAAGCTTTCTTT	CASRRAPGDTDTEAFF
.	TRBV12-3/TRBV12-4	.	TRBJ1-6	TGTGCCAGCAGTCTCTCGGGCAGAAATTCACCCCTCCACTTT	CASSLSGRNSPLHF
many	TRBV7-6	.	TRBJ1-2	TGTGCCAGCAGCTTAGACGCGGGGTCTGCCTATGGCTACACCTTC	CASSLDAGSAYGYTF
many	TRBV7-9	.	TRBJ1-3	TGTGCCAGCATACCTGCAACGGGGCTCCAAAACACCATATATTTT	CASIPATGLQNTIYF
many	TRBV10-3	TRBD1	TRBJ2-7	TGTGCCATCAGTGAGTCGCAGGGGGCCACCGACGAGCAGTACTTC	CAISESQGATDEQYF
.	TRBV29-1	.	TRBJ1-1	TGCAGCGCATCTTTTACAGAGAACACTGAAGCTTTCTTT	CSASFTENTEAFF
many	TRBV6-4	.	TRBJ2-3	TGTGCCAGCAGTGACTCCGACGGGGCGGTAGATACGCAGTATTTT	CASSDSDGAVDTQYF
many	TRBV21-1	.	TRBJ1-5	TGTGCCAGCAGCAATAAACAGGGAGAAGTGCAGCCCCAGCATTTT	CASSNKQGEVQPQHF
many	TRBV28	TRBD1	TRBJ1-2	TGTGCCAGCAGTGTTCGGACAGGCGATGGCTACACCTTC	CASSVRTGDGYTF
few	TRBV4-1	.	TRBJ2-7	TGCGCCAGCAGCAGCCAAGAATCTGGTATCGGCGGGACCTACGAGCAGTACTTC	CASSSQESGIGGTYEQYF
few	TRBV6-1	.	TRBJ1-6	TGTGCCAGCAGTGAAGATGGAAGACACAGAAATTCACCCCTCCACTTT	CASSEDGRHRNSPLHF
many	TRBV4-3	.	TRBJ1-2	TGCGCCAGCAGCCAAGTCGAGGGAGGGCGGAATGGCTACACCTTC	CASSQVEGGRNGYTF
.	TRBV6-2/TRBV6-3	.	TRBJ2-3	TGTGCCAGCAAGTTTAGCCGGGAGGATACGCAGTATTTT	CASKFSREDTQYF
.	TRBV6-6	TRBD1	TRBJ2-1	TGTGCCAGCAGTTCCCAAGAGGGGGCCGGCTTCTACAATGAGCAGTTCTTC	CASSSQEGAGFYNEQFF
many	TRBV21-1	.	TRBJ1-1	TGTGCCAGCAGCAAAGTTATCCGGGACAGGGGGAACACTGAAGCTTTCTTT	CASSKVIRDRGNTEAFF
many	TRBV7-9	.	TRBJ1-5	TGTGCCAGCAGCCAGGTTTCTGGGAATCAGCCCCAGCATTTT	CASSQVSGNQPQHF
.	TRBV20-1	.	TRBJ2-1	TGCAGTGCTAGGGGGCAGCAAATATACAATGAGCAGTTCTTC	CSARGQQIYNEQFF
.	TRBV6-5	TRBD1	TRBJ1-2	TGTGCCAGCAGTCGGCCGGGACAGGGTACTGGCTACACCTTC	CASSRPGQGTGYTF
.	TRBV5-5	TRBD1	TRBJ1-2	TGTGCCAGCAGCACCTACAGGGGGAGCTATGGCTACACCTTC	CASSTYRGSYGYTF
.	TRBV19	.	TRBJ2-6	TGTGCCAGTAGGCGGACAGCCTCTGGGGCCAACGTCCTGACTTTC	CASRRTASGANVLTF
.	TRBV7-2	TRBD1	TRBJ1-4	TGTGCCAGCAGTCTGACAGGGCTGAATGAAAAACTGTTTTTT	CASSLTGLNEKLFF
.	TRBV7-9	.	TRBJ1-4	TGTGCCAGCAGCTTAGCCGGGGCAGGCCAAAGTGAAAAACTGTTTTTT	CASSLAGAGQSEKLFF
many	TRBV28	.	TRBJ2-3	TGTGCCAGCAGTTTGGGGCAGGGCATAGATACGCAGTATTTT	CASSLGQGIDTQYF
many	TRBV10-1	TRBD1	TRBJ2-1	TGCGCCAGCGGGGGACAGGGGCCCAAATACCAAACCTACAATGAGCAGTTCTTC	CASGGQGPKYQTYNEQFF
many	TRBV6-2/TRBV6-3	.	TRBJ2-1	TGTGCCAGCAGGAAACCATACCTCTACAATGAGCAGTTCTTC	CASRKPYLYNEQFF
.	TRBV28	TRBD1	TRBJ1-1	TGTGCCAGCACTTGGACAGGGGGCACTGAAGCTTTCTTT	CASTWTGGTEAFF
many	TRBV2	.	TRBJ1-5	TGTGCCAGCAGTGAATCTTTTGGGAGTTATAGCAATCAGCCCCAGCATTTT	CASSESFGSYSNQPQHF
few	TRBV27	TRBD1	TRBJ1-2	TGTGCCAGCAGTTTCTCAGGGGGCTATGGCTACACCTTC	CASSFSGGYGYTF
many	TRBV6-6	.	TRBJ1-3	TGTGCCAGCAGTTACCGGGGGGGACTTGGTGGAAACACCATATATTTT	CASSYRGGLGGNTIYF
many	TRBV5-1	TRBD1	TRBJ2-7	TGCGCCAGCAGCGTCCGGGACAGGGCCCACGAGCAGTACTTC	CASSVRDRAHEQYF
.	TRBV20-1	.	TRBJ2-1	TGCAGTGCTAGAGTTGATGAGCAGTTCTTC	CSARVDEQFF
few	TRBV28	.	TRBJ2-5	TGTGCCAGCAGTTCCACGGCCGAGGAGACCCAGTACTTC	CASSSTAEETQYF
.	TRBV28	.	TRBJ1-1	TGTGCCAGCACCCGGGACCTGAACACTGAAGCTTTCTTT	CASTRDLNTEAFF
many	TRBV10-3	.	TRBJ2-7	TGTGCCATTAAAAGGACAGAGGGCTCCTACGAGCAGTACTTC	CAIKRTEGSYEQYF
many	TRBV20-1	.	TRBJ2-7	TGCAGTGTCCGGAGGGTGGCTGCCTACGAGCAGTACTTC	CSVRRVAAYEQYF
.	TRBV12-3/TRBV12-4	.	TRBJ2-3	TGTGCCAGTGGATGGGGGGGCTCATGGACAGATACGCAGTATTTT	CASGWGGSWTDTQYF
.	TRBV10-3	.	TRBJ2-1	TGTGCCATCAGTGAGTCGAACGAACTAAGTGGGTTCTTC	CAISESNELSGFF
many	TRBV6-2/TRBV6-3	.	TRBJ1-1	TGTGCCAGCAGTTCCCCCGGTAGGTACACTGAAGCTTTCTTT	CASSSPGRYTEAFF
.	TRBV20-1	.	TRBJ2-3	TGCAGTGCCGCGGAGGGGTCCACAGATACGCAGTATTTT	CSAAEGSTDTQYF
few	TRBV20-1	.	TRBJ1-1	TGCAGTGCTAGAGATATTGGGAGGGGTCGGACTGAAGCTTTCTTT	CSARDIGRGRTEAFF
many	TRBV18	.	TRBJ1-1	TGTGCCAGCTCACCGAACTCAGGGACTGAAGCTTTCTTT	CASSPNSGTEAFF
few	TRBV6-4	.	TRBJ1-4	TGTGCTGATAGGCCAACTAATGAAAAACTGTTTTTT	CADRPTNEKLFF
few	TRBV7-2	.	TRBJ1-1	TGTGCCAGCAGCTTACCGACAGTGAACACTGAAGCTTTCTTT	CASSLPTVNTEAFF
few	TRBV10-3	TRBD2	TRBJ2-2	TGTGCATCGGGGGGAAATACCGGGGAGCTGTTTTTT	CASGGNTGELFF
.	TRBV7-9	.	TRBJ1-5	TGTGCCAGCAGCTTAGACCAGAGCTATCAGCCCCAGCATTTT	CASSLDQSYQPQHF
many	TRBV4-3	.	TRBJ2-1	TGCGCCAGCAGCCAAGATGTAGTGGGTCACTCCTACAATGAGCAGTTCTTC	CASSQDVVGHSYNEQFF
few	TRBV10-2	TRBD2	TRBJ2-1	TGCGCCAGTTCCCTAGCGGGAAGGGTCAATGAGCAGTTCTTC	CASSLAGRVNEQFF
many	TRBV9	.	TRBJ1-2	TGTGCCAGTAAGCAGGGTTTCTATGGCTACACCTTC	CASKQGFYGYTF
.	TRBV5-1	TRBD1	TRBJ2-1	TGCGCCAGCAGCTCTCACAGGGGAAATGAGCAGTTCTTC	CASSSHRGNEQFF
.	TRBV11-2	.	TRBJ2-7	TGTGCCAGCAGCTTATCGGACGGGTTCTCCTACGAGCAGTACTTC	CASSLSDGFSYEQYF
few	TRBV29-1	.	TRBJ2-7	TGCAGCGCCAGGACATCGAGCTCCTACGAGCAGTACTTC	CSARTSSSYEQYF
.	TRBV5-6	.	TRBJ2-7	TGTGCCAGCAGCCCGGGTCTCTACGAGCAGTACTTC	CASSPGLYEQYF
many	TRBV4-1	.	TRBJ1-1	TGCGCCAGCAGCCAACCGTCGGACGAAGCTTTCTTT	CASSQPSDEAFF
.	TRBV27	TRBD1	TRBJ1-1	TGTGCCAGCAGTTCCCCGGCAGGGGGCGCGGACACTGAAGCTTTCTTT	CASSSPAGGADTEAFF